The 14 T cell receptor beta chains given below trace back to one sample, sequenced in a study of cytomegalovirus exposure and HLA in healthy donors. Both 60 Vbeta primers and 13 Jbeta primers went into the PCR. TCRdb keeps only in-frame clones here, not all; method: immunoSEQ multiplex PCR. The sample spans about 60,000 clones; the ten largest clones claim approximately 9%. The specimen sequenced was PBMCs. The receptors were sampled from a man aged 50-59 years in good health and CMV-seropositive.

V usage is TRBV29-1 and J usage is TRBJ2-1, with D hard to call. The CDR3 is 14 amino acids. Trimming removed 4 bases at V and 0 bases at J, with 10 bases between. CDR1 and CDR2 (germline): SQVTM, ANQGSEA. CDR3 DNA sequence: TGCAGCGTTGTAAAGAGGAGCTCCTACAATGAGCAGTTCTTC. Encoded protein: CSVVKRSSYNEQFF.

The chain couples TRBV11-3 to TRBJ2-5; 15 nucleotides align to TRBD2. The germline V gene has CDR1 SGHNT and CDR2 YENEEA. The CDR3 spans 18 residues. The junction had 8 bases not matched to a gene; V was cut back by 5 bases and J by 1 base. CDR3 loop: CASSLGTSGGSSQETQYF. The CDR3 DNA reads as TGTGCCAGCAGCCTTGGGACTAGCGGGGGGTCCAGCCAAGAGACCCAGTACTTC.

V and J are TRBV2 and TRBJ2-3; unclear D gene. CDR3 length: 12 residues. Germline V lookup: CDR1 SNHLY, CDR2 FYNNEI. V lost 5 bases and J lost 8, with 11 bases in between. For the CDR3, the DNA is TGTGCCAGCAGTCTTGAGTCCGGTACGCAGTATTTT. Its translation is CASSLESGTQYF. The variable domain in full, completed from reference TRBV2 and TRBJ2-3, reads EPEVTQTPSHQVTQMGQEVILRCVPISNHLYFYWYRQILGQKVEFLVSFYNNEISEKSEIFDDQFSVERPDGSNFTLKIRSTKLEDSAMYFCASSLESGTQYFGPGTRLTVL.

The chain employs TRBV10-3 and TRBJ2-7, with 7 bases aligning to TRBD2. This CDR3 contains 13 residues. The V segment lost 8 bases and the J segment 5 bases; nucleotides outside the gene matches: 9. Germline CDR1 is ENHRY and CDR2 is SYGVKD. The CDR3 coding sequence is TGTGCCATCGGGAGGGCGGAAACAAACGAGCAGTACTTC. It translates to CAIGRAETNEQYF.

The CDR3 spells CASSAHGTANYGYTF. The CDR3 DNA follows: TGTGCCAGCAGTGCCCACGGGACAGCTAACTATGGCTACACCTTC. The chain links TRBV6-1 to TRBJ1-2; the match to TRBD1 covers 7 bases. The V gene end was trimmed by 4 bases and the J gene end by 0 bases; junction bases not matched to a gene: 5. Germline loops: CDR1 MNHNS, CDR2 SASEGT. The CDR3 loop spans 15 amino acids.

The chain is built from TRBV19 and TRBJ2-7; the D is unclear. Germline CDR1 and CDR2: LNHDA and SQIVND (reference sequence). V was cut by 3 bases and J by 2 bases, with 14 bases left in between. The CDR3 totals 15 residues. The CDR3 bases are TGTGCCAGTAGTATGGTGTTGACTCTCGCCTACGAGCAGTACTTC. The encoded protein is CASSMVLTLAYEQYF.

The chain is built from TRBV15 and TRBJ2-7; perhaps TRBD1 as D (5 bases). Germline V gives CDR1 LNHNV, CDR2 YYDKDF (reference sequence). The germline V and J ends were trimmed by 0 bases and 5 bases, with 11 bases remaining between them. This CDR3 spans 14 amino acids. CDR3 DNA: TGTGCCACCAGCAGAGATCAGGGTAACCACGAGCAGTACTTC. The encoded protein is CATSRDQGNHEQYF.

This chain uses TRBV4-1 with TRBJ2-4, with 9 bases fitting TRBD1. Germline trimming cut 4 bases from V and 7 bases from J; bases unmatched to any gene: 5. This CDR3 region has 14 residues. Per the germline V gene, CDR1 is MGHRA and CDR2 is YSYEKL. The CDR3 sequence: CASSLRQGENIQYF. The CDR3 bases are TGCGCCAGCAGCCTTCGACAGGGGGAGAACATTCAGTACTTC.

The chain recombines TRBV30 with TRBJ1-1; possibly TRBD1 for D (6 bases). This CDR3 comprises 12 residues. Germline CDR1 GTSNPN, CDR2 SVGIG (reference sequence). The V gene lost 2 bases and the J gene lost 6 bases, with 10 bases spanning the gap. The CDR3, as DNA: TGTGCCTGGAGTTTTGAGGGGGCTGAAGCTTTCTTT. Its translation: CAWSFEGAEAFF.

The chain employs TRBV7-9 and TRBJ1-1; 7 nucleotides match TRBD1. Germline CDR1 SEHNR, CDR2 FQNEAQ (reference sequence). The J segment lost 0 bases and the V segment lost 4 bases, leaving 2 bases of the junction unmatched. The CDR3 extends over 14 amino acids. In nucleotides, the CDR3 is TGTGCCAGCAGCTACGGGACAGTGAACACTGAAGCTTTCTTT. This encodes CASSYGTVNTEAFF.

The V and J genes are TRBV30 and TRBJ1-3; 8 bases agree with TRBD1. V was pared by 2 bases and J by 5 bases, with 11 bases of the junction left unmatched. The CDR3 is 16 amino acids. Germline V gene sequence: CDR1 GTSNPN, CDR2 SVGIG (reference sequence). The CDR3 DNA sequence: TGTGCCTGGAGTCTCCTTACCGGGACAGGACGAAACACCATATATTTT. This gives the protein CAWSLLTGTGRNTIYF.

The chain combines TRBV7-9 with TRBJ1-4, with a possible D match to TRBD1 (6 bases). This CDR3 comprises 15 residues. V was cut by 2 bases and J by 7 bases, with 14 bases left in between. The V gene's germline CDR1 is SEHNR and CDR2 FQNEAQ (reference sequence). CDR3 bases: TGTGCCAGCAGCTTACGTGCAGGGGTTGGTGAAAAACTGTTTTTT. Translated, it gives CASSLRAGVGEKLFF. Based on the CDR3 plus reference TRBV7-9 and TRBJ1-4, the full variable domain is DTGVSQNPRHKITKRGQNVTFRCDPISEHNRLYWYRQTLGQGPEFLTYFQNEAQLEKSRLLSDRFSAERPKGSFSTLEIQRTEQGDSAMYLCASSLRAGVGEKLFFGSGTQLSVL.

The J gene is TRBJ1-2, the V gene TRBV19; 8 positions match TRBD1. From germline, CDR1 is LNHDA and CDR2 SQIVND (reference sequence). V gave up 7 bases and J gave up 5 bases; unmatched junction bases: 9. There are 14 residues in the CDR3. CDR3 in DNA: TGTGCCAGTATTCAAGACAGGGGAGGGTATGGCTACACCTTC. It yields the protein CASIQDRGGYGYTF.

The chain combines TRBV30 with TRBJ2-7; 7 nucleotides agree with TRBD1. The junction had 11 bases not matched to a gene; V was cut back by 8 bases and J by 4 bases. The CDR3 runs 13 residues. Germline CDR1 is GTSNPN and CDR2 is SVGIG (reference sequence). In nucleotides, the CDR3 is TGTGCCCTGGACGAACAGGGGAGTTACGAGCAGTACTTC. Protein: CALDEQGSYEQYF.